These T cell receptor beta chains were read from a single sample in a study of blood T cell repertoires in COVID-19. The repertoire was sequenced with immunoSEQ multiplex PCR; TCRdb's copy has only in-frame clones and lacks some. The table lists about 30,000 clones, approximately 85% of them singletons. The material sequenced was peripheral blood. These receptors all stem from an elderly man with active COVID-19. The CDR3 runs from the conserved cysteine through the conserved F or W. The order of the fields is clone size, V gene, D gene, J gene, CDR3 DNA, CDR3 protein. The D gene is left open where the match is weak. The listing skips clone size in some rows; elsewhere it reads once, few, many or a size class.

>.|TRBV11-2|.|TRBJ2-2
TGTGCCAGCATTCAGTTGGCCGGGGAGCTGTTTTTT
CASIQLAGELFF
>.|TRBV25-1|TRBD2|TRBJ2-1
TGTGCCAGCAGTGACCCTAGCGGGGGGTACCACAATGAGCAGTTCTTC
CASSDPSGGYHNEQFF
>.|TRBV19|.|TRBJ1-5
TGTGCCAGTAGTATTCCGGGGGGGCCCAATCAGCCCCAGCATTTT
CASSIPGGPNQPQHF
>.|TRBV12-3/TRBV12-4|.|TRBJ1-1
TGTGCCAGCAGTTTTCCCTACACTGAAGCTTTCTTT
CASSFPYTEAFF
>.|TRBV5-1|.|TRBJ2-5
TGCGCCAGCAGCTTGGACAGCCAAGAGACCCAGTACTTC
CASSLDSQETQYF
>.|TRBV18|TRBD1|TRBJ1-2
TGTGCCAGCTCTCCCGGACAGGGGCGCTATGGCTACACCTTC
CASSPGQGRYGYTF
>once|TRBV6-5|.|TRBJ1-1
TGTGCCAGCGCCGGGGGTGTGAACACTGAAGCTTTCTTT
CASAGGVNTEAFF
>.|TRBV6-1|.|TRBJ1-5
TGTGCCAGCAGTGAAGCGCTTCTTGGACAGAGCAATCAGCCCCAGCATTTT
CASSEALLGQSNQPQHF
>.|TRBV6-2/TRBV6-3|TRBD1|TRBJ2-3
TGTGCCAGCAGCCGAGGGGGCTATAGATCCCCCACAGATACGCAGTATTTT
CASSRGGYRSPTDTQYF
>.|TRBV5-4|TRBD1|TRBJ2-7
TGTGCCAGCAGCCACCCGCGGGACAGGGGCCAGAGTGAGCAGTACTTC
CASSHPRDRGQSEQYF
>once|TRBV5-1|.|TRBJ2-7
TGCGCCAGCAGCTCACAGGGCTACGAGCAGTACTTC
CASSSQGYEQYF
>.|TRBV3-1/TRBV3-2|.|TRBJ1-1
TGTGCCAGCAGCCGGGGGGGTGCGAACACTGAAGCTTTCTTT
CASSRGGANTEAFF
>.|TRBV25-1|TRBD1|TRBJ2-1
TGTGCCAGCAGTGCGCCGGGACAGGGGAAAAATGAGCAGTTCTTC
CASSAPGQGKNEQFF
>.|TRBV5-1|.|TRBJ2-3
TGCGCCAGCAGCTTGGGGGCTAGCACAGATACGCAGTATTTT
CASSLGASTDTQYF
>.|TRBV2|.|TRBJ2-7
TGTGCCAGCAGAATCAGGGTAGGCCACGAGCAGTACTTC
CASRIRVGHEQYF
>.|TRBV18|.|TRBJ2-7
TGTGCCAGCTCACCACGACAGGATACCTACGAGCAGTACTTC
CASSPRQDTYEQYF
>few|TRBV6-5|TRBD2|TRBJ2-7
TGTGCCAGCAGGGCTAGCGGGGCATCCTACGAGCAGTACTTC
CASRASGASYEQYF
>.|TRBV6-1|TRBD1|TRBJ1-2
TGTGCCAGCAGTGAACAGGGGACAGCCGCCTATGGCTACACCTTC
CASSEQGTAAYGYTF
>.|TRBV7-9|.|TRBJ1-1
TGTGCCAGCAGCTTAGCCGGAGGACTGCTCACTGAAGCTTTCTTT
CASSLAGGLLTEAFF
>.|TRBV7-6|.|TRBJ1-6
TGTGCCAGCAGCTTAGCGAGGACAGCTGATTCACCCCTCCACTTT
CASSLARTADSPLHF
>medium-sized|TRBV28|.|TRBJ2-7
TGTGCCAGCAGTACGACTAGAGTTGGCGAGCAGTACTTC
CASSTTRVGEQYF
>.|TRBV10-3|TRBD2|TRBJ2-3
TGTGCCATCAGTGGAAGACTAGCGGTTAGCACAGATACGCAGTATTTT
CAISGRLAVSTDTQYF
>.|TRBV19|TRBD1|TRBJ1-2
TGTGCCAGTAGTATAGGCGGACAGGGAAACTATGGCTACACCTTC
CASSIGGQGNYGYTF
>.|TRBV9|TRBD1|TRBJ2-5
TGTGCCAGCAGCCCAAGGACAGGGGCGTCTGGAGAGACCCAGTACTTC
CASSPRTGASGETQYF
>.|TRBV7-3|TRBD2|TRBJ2-2
TGTGCCAGCAGCTCCTCCGGGACTAGGTCGACCGGGGAGCTGTTTTTT
CASSSSGTRSTGELFF
>.|TRBV5-1|.|TRBJ2-1
TGCGCCAGCACCCCAGCCCCGGGGATAACCCAATACAATGAGCAGTTCTTC
CASTPAPGITQYNEQFF
>.|TRBV28|TRBD1|TRBJ1-5
TGTGCCAGCAGTAAAAGGACAGGGGGCGGCCAGCCCCAGCATTTT
CASSKRTGGGQPQHF
>.|TRBV2|.|TRBJ2-5
TGTGCCAGCAGTGAACTCAGGGAAGAGACCCAGTACTTC
CASSELREETQYF
>.|TRBV11-2|TRBD1|TRBJ1-3
TGTGCCAGCAGCCAAGACAGGGTTTCGGGAAACACCATATATTTT
CASSQDRVSGNTIYF
>.|TRBV9|TRBD1|TRBJ1-2
TGTGCCAGCAGCGTAGGCCGGGACAGGACCTATGGCTACACCTTC
CASSVGRDRTYGYTF
>medium-sized|TRBV2|.|TRBJ1-5
TGTGCCAGCAAAGTGTCGGGTTATAGCAATCAGCCCCAGCATTTT
CASKVSGYSNQPQHF
>.|TRBV9|TRBD1|TRBJ2-3
TGTGCCAGCAGCCCCGAACAGGGGTATGTTACAGATACGCAGTATTTT
CASSPEQGYVTDTQYF
>.|TRBV7-7|TRBD2|TRBJ2-2
TGTGCCAGCAGCCCCGACCCCTGGGCGGGGGGTGATAACACCGGGGAGCTGTTTTTT
CASSPDPWAGGDNTGELFF
>.|TRBV21-1|.|TRBJ1-6
TGTGCCAGCAGCAACAGGGTTCACTATAATTCACCCCTCCACTTT
CASSNRVHYNSPLHF
>.|TRBV7-2|TRBD1|TRBJ1-1
TGTGCCAGCAGCTTCGACAGGGGGGAAGCTTTCTTT
CASSFDRGEAFF
>.|TRBV6-5|.|TRBJ1-5
TGTGCCAGCAGTTACTCGTGGGAGGAACAGCCCCAGCATTTT
CASSYSWEEQPQHF
>.|TRBV15|.|TRBJ2-4
TGTGCCACCAGCAGAGGCTTTCGGGAATTTGACATTCAGTACTTC
CATSRGFREFDIQYF
>.|TRBV9|.|TRBJ2-7
TGTGCCAGCAGCGACCGGGAAACCCTCGGCGAGCAGTACTTC
CASSDRETLGEQYF
>.|TRBV7-3|TRBD1|TRBJ1-2
TGTGCCAGCAGCGAGGACAGGGACTATGGCTACACCTTC
CASSEDRDYGYTF
>.|TRBV7-9|TRBD1|TRBJ2-4
TGTGCCAGCAGCCAGGGACAGGGAACGCTAGCCAAAAACATTCAGTACTTC
CASSQGQGTLAKNIQYF
>.|TRBV6-2/TRBV6-3|TRBD2|TRBJ2-1
TGTGCCAGCAGTTGGGGGGGACTAGCGGGAGGATTTACCTACAATGAGCAGTTCTTC
CASSWGGLAGGFTYNEQFF
>.|TRBV24-1|TRBD2|TRBJ2-7
TGTGCCACCAGTGAGGGGGGGAGCTCCTACGAGCAGTACTTC
CATSEGGSSYEQYF
>.|TRBV10-3|.|TRBJ1-1
TGTGCCATCACCCGCAGAGGGAACACTGAAGCTTTCTTT
CAITRRGNTEAFF
>.|TRBV7-8|TRBD1|TRBJ2-1
TGTGCCAGCAGCCCAGAGACAGGGGGTACCTACAATGAGCAGTTCTTC
CASSPETGGTYNEQFF
>.|TRBV6-1|.|TRBJ1-5
TGTGCCAGCAGTGAAGTACAGAATCAGCCCCAGCATTTT
CASSEVQNQPQHF
>.|TRBV7-2|.|TRBJ2-1
TGTGCCAGCAGCTTGGGGCCAGGGCGTTACAATGAGCAGTTCTTC
CASSLGPGRYNEQFF
>.|TRBV30|.|TRBJ2-3
TGTGCCTGGCAAAGCGGAGGGAGGACAGATACGCAGTATTTT
CAWQSGGRTDTQYF
>.|TRBV6-5|.|TRBJ2-7
TGTGCCAGCAGTTACCTCCCAGGGCAACATTACGAGCAGTACTTC
CASSYLPGQHYEQYF
>.|TRBV19|TRBD2|TRBJ2-3
TGTGCCAGTAGGAGACTAGCGGGGGCGACAGATACGCAGTATTTT
CASRRLAGATDTQYF
>.|TRBV5-1|.|TRBJ2-3
TGCGCCAGCAGCGTGGGGCCACAGCCCACAGATACGCAGTATTTT
CASSVGPQPTDTQYF
>.|TRBV18|TRBD2|TRBJ2-3
TGTGCCAGCTCACCGGATGGTCTAGCGGGTGATACGCAGTATTTT
CASSPDGLAGDTQYF
>.|TRBV18|.|TRBJ1-4
TGTGCCAGCTCACCACCTCGGGGACTCGATGAAAAACTGTTTTTT
CASSPPRGLDEKLFF
>.|TRBV9|TRBD2|TRBJ2-3
TGTGCCAGCAGTTCCGGGGGGGGCATGGATACGCAGTATTTT
CASSSGGGMDTQYF